A single sample gave rise to the 6 T cell receptor beta chains below, sequenced in a study of blood T cell repertoires in COVID-19. Produced via immunoSEQ multiplex PCR; TCRdb's table is partial and in-frame only. This table holds 150,000 to 180,000 clones, roughly 82% found once. The sequencing sample was made of peripheral blood. The receptors here all came from a woman in her fifties or sixties with acute or convalescent COVID-19.

This clone has just a few counts. The V and J genes are TRBV3-1 (or the pseudogene TRBV3-2) and TRBJ1-6; no definite D call. Germline V gives CDR1 LGHDT, CDR2 YNNKEL (reference sequence). The CDR3 runs to 14 residues. V lost 0 bases to trimming and J lost 11 bases, with 11 bases between them. In DNA form, the CDR3 reads TGTGCCAGCAGCCAAGATTCAGGAGGAACACCCCTCCACTTT. As protein: CASSQDSGGTPLHF.

This clone has only one observation. The chain couples TRBV5-1 to TRBJ2-1; 9 bases align to TRBD2. The CDR3 length is 17 residues. J was trimmed by 0 bases and V by 2 bases; bases with no gene match: 6. Germline lookup yields CDR1 SGHRS and CDR2 YFSETQ. The CDR3 nucleotides are TGCGCCAGCAGCTTCCGACTAGCGGAGAACTCCTACAATGAGCAGTTCTTC. Protein sequence: CASSFRLAENSYNEQFF.

The CDR3 here is CASSLGQGMNYGYTF. The CDR3 nucleotides are TGCGCCAGCAGCCTGGGACAGGGTATGAACTATGGCTACACCTTC. The chain recombines TRBV5-1 with TRBJ1-2; 9 bases agree with TRBD1. There are 15 residues in the CDR3. Germline lookup yields CDR1 SGHRS and CDR2 YFSETQ. V lost 4 bases to trimming and J lost 2 bases; unmatched junction nucleotides: 6.

The V call is TRBV6-5, the J call TRBJ1-4; 7 bases map to TRBD1. Germline CDR1 MNHEY, CDR2 SVGAGI. The CDR3 sequence is 14 residues long. V gave up 6 bases and J gave up 4 bases; unmatched junction bases: 5. CDR3 bases: TGTGCCAGCAGGCCGGGACAGAATAATGAAAAACTGTTTTTT. Its protein product is CASRPGQNNEKLFF.

The chain couples TRBV6-5 to TRBJ2-4; D remains unclear. The germline CDR1 and CDR2 sequences are MNHEY and SVGAGI. V was cut by 0 bases and J by 8 bases, with 17 bases left in between. There are 16 residues in the CDR3. CDR3 region: CASSYSQLLSTDIQYF. CDR3 coding DNA: TGTGCCAGCAGTTACTCACAGTTGTTAAGTACGGACATTCAGTACTTC.

The rearrangement uses TRBV2 and TRBJ1-6, with 7 bases aligning to TRBD1. The V gene's germline CDR1 is SNHLY and CDR2 FYNNEI. CDR3 length: 15 residues. With 4 bases clipped from V and 6 bases from J, the junction kept 6 bases outside the gene matches. CDR3 sequence: CASSGRTGGNSPLHF. CDR3 nucleotides: TGTGCCAGCAGTGGCAGGACAGGTGGTAATTCACCCCTCCACTTT.